Each of the 13 T cell receptor beta chains below was sequenced from the same sample in a study of blood T cell repertoires in COVID-19. Produced via immunoSEQ multiplex PCR; TCRdb's table is partial and in-frame only. This sample yields about 210,000 clones, of which around 80% are seen a single time; roughly 10% belongs to the top ten. The source material was peripheral blood. Receptors were obtained from a man in his fifties with active or convalescent COVID-19.

The chain has TRBV19 and TRBJ1-1; D ambiguous. The CDR3 spans 12 residues. Looked up from germline, CDR1 is LNHDA and CDR2 is SQIVND (reference sequence). V was shortened by 5 bases and J by 7 bases, with 11 bases between the two germline ends. The CDR3 is CASSPGSLEAFF. The DNA for the CDR3 is TGTGCCAGTAGTCCGGGGAGCCTTGAAGCTTTCTTT. The whole variable domain, filled in from reference TRBV19 and TRBJ1-1, reads DGGITQSPKYLFRKEGQNVTLSCEQNLNHDAMYWYRQDPGQGLRLIYYSQIVNDFQKGDIAEGYSVSREKKESFPLTVTSAQKNPTAFYLCASSPGSLEAFFGQGTRLTVV.

In this sample, this clone turned up a few times. The gene calls are TRBV28 and TRBJ1-6; D call uncertain. V dropped 2 bases and J dropped 5 bases, with 10 bases sitting between them. This CDR3 has 15 residues. Germline assignment: CDR1 MDHEN and CDR2 SYDVKM. The CDR3 spells CASSLRAGNNSPLHF. Here the CDR3 DNA reads TGTGCCAGCAGTTTAAGGGCGGGGAATAATTCACCCCTCCACTTT. Full variable domain (outside the CDR3, taken from reference TRBV28 and TRBJ1-6): DVKVTQSSRYLVKRTGEKVFLECVQDMDHENMFWYRQDPGLGLRLIYFSYDVKMKEKGDIPEGYSVSREKKERFSLILESASTNQTSMYLCASSLRAGNNSPLHFGNGTRLTVT.

The gene calls are TRBV18 and TRBJ2-1; 7 bases align to TRBD1. Trimming removed 5 bases from V and 0 bases from J; junction bases left unmatched: 4. CDR3 length equals 15 residues. Germline CDR1 KGHSH, CDR2 LQKENI. Written as DNA, the CDR3 is TGTGCCAGCTCAAAGGGACAGATCTCCTACAATGAGCAGTTCTTC. As protein: CASSKGQISYNEQFF.

This chain links TRBV28 with TRBJ1-5; TRBD1 agrees at 7 bases. Germline V lookup: CDR1 MDHEN, CDR2 SYDVKM. V shed 7 bases, J shed 1 base, and the junction held 7 bases outside the gene matches. CDR3 length: 15 residues. In nucleotides, the CDR3 is TGTGCCAGCACCCTAAGGGGGCAAAGCAATCAGCCCCAGCATTTT. It encodes CASTLRGQSNQPQHF. The complete variable domain, with remaining parts taken from reference TRBV28 and TRBJ1-5, reads DVKVTQSSRYLVKRTGEKVFLECVQDMDHENMFWYRQDPGLGLRLIYFSYDVKMKEKGDIPEGYSVSREKKERFSLILESASTNQTSMYLCASTLRGQSNQPQHFGDGTRLSIL.

This clone has ten or more counts. The chain is built from TRBV2 and TRBJ1-2; 7 bases are a match to TRBD1. This CDR3 is 13 amino acids long. The ends lost 7 bases at V and 6 bases at J; junction bases unmatched: 8. Per the germline V gene, CDR1 is SNHLY and CDR2 is FYNNEI. The chain's CDR3 is CASTLDREDGYTF. CDR3 bases: TGTGCCAGCACCCTAGACAGGGAGGATGGCTACACCTTC.

This chain connects TRBV6-2 or TRBV6-3 to TRBJ2-3; tentative D call: TRBD1 (5 bases). The length of the CDR3 is 13 residues. The germline gives CDR1 MNHEY, CDR2 SVGEGT. With 6 bases removed from V and 4 bases from J, the gap between germline ends came to 11 bases. The CDR3 spells CASSPQGADTQYF. The CDR3 bases are TGTGCCAGCAGCCCCCAGGGCGCAGATACGCAGTATTTT.

Of note for this clone: Mismatch with germline at one junction end may stem from a read error. The V call is TRBV18, the J call TRBJ1-6; D is perhaps TRBD1 (6 bases). CDR1 and CDR2 (germline): KGHSH, LQKENI. The CDR3 runs to 16 residues. CDR3 in DNA: TGTGCCAGCTCGCCACTACAGGGCCTTGATAATTCACCCCTCCACTTT. It is translated as CASSPLQGLDNSPLHF.

The chain recombines TRBV3-1 (or the pseudogene TRBV3-2) with TRBJ2-7; TRBD2 agrees at 10 bases. Germline V gene data show CDR1 as LGHDT and CDR2 as YNNKEL (reference sequence). This CDR3 region has 15 residues. The J segment lost 4 bases and the V segment lost 3 bases, leaving 6 bases of the junction unmatched. This CDR3 is CASSHRTSGTYEQYF. In DNA form, the CDR3 reads TGTGCCAGCAGCCACCGGACTAGCGGAACATACGAGCAGTACTTC.

This CDR3 is CASSAGTGGFGSTEAFF. CDR3 nucleotide sequence: TGTGCCAGCAGCGCCGGGACAGGGGGCTTCGGGTCCACTGAAGCTTTCTTT. This chain connects TRBV5-5 to TRBJ1-1, with 12 bases that match TRBD1. Germline CDR1 reads SGHKS; CDR2 reads YYEKEE (reference sequence). The CDR3 sequence is 17 residues long. The ends lost 4 bases at V and 4 bases at J; junction bases unmatched: 11.

This clone has a handful of counts. This chain links TRBV19 with TRBJ1-5; 7 bases align to TRBD1. With V trimmed by 4 bases and J by 7 bases, 7 bases remained unmatched. Germline V gene data show CDR1 as LNHDA and CDR2 as SQIVND (reference sequence). The CDR3 covers 14 residues. CDR3 residues: CASSTSGGDQPQHF. The CDR3 DNA is TGTGCCAGTAGTACCTCAGGGGGAGACCAGCCCCAGCATTTT.

The gene calls are TRBV4-1 and TRBJ2-1, with TRBD2 matching 8 bases. The CDR3 sequence is 16 residues long. Per germline, CDR1 MGHRA and CDR2 YSYEKL. V lost 5 bases to trimming and J lost 6 bases; unmatched junction nucleotides: 12. The CDR3 is CASSTRRGGRINEQFF. CDR3 nucleotides: TGCGCCAGCAGCACCAGACGGGGGGGCCGTATCAATGAGCAGTTCTTC.

The V and J genes are TRBV9 and TRBJ2-5, with D hard to call. The CDR3 loop spans 13 amino acids. V gave up 4 bases and J gave up 5 bases, with 12 bases separating them. CDR1 and CDR2 (germline): SGDLS, YYNGEE. The CDR3 bases are TGTGCCAGCAGCCCCTCCCCGAGGGAGACCCAGTACTTC. This translates into CASSPSPRETQYF.

Turning to this clone: Other DNA variants within this sample encode the same CDR3. The chain links TRBV4-2 to TRBJ2-7, with D uncertain. The CDR3 consists of 11 residues. Germline assignment: CDR1 LGHNA and CDR2 YNFKEQ. V lost 1 base and J 7 bases, leaving 5 bases between the germline ends. CDR3 sequence: CASSQGREQYF. The DNA for the CDR3 is TGTGCCAGCAGCCAAGGCAGGGAGCAGTACTTC.